The T cell receptor beta chain described here comes from a study of T cell responses to AZD1222 COVID-19 vaccine. Study results and caveats: Donors were mostly white British, more females; clonal diversity possibly underestimated. With two AZD1222 doses given, Spike-specific TCR breadth and depth both rose. Repertoire sampling happened only post peak T cell response.

A remark on this clone: The antigen remains unidentified.

Here immunoSEQ multiplex PCR was the method, and the copy in TCRdb shows in-frame clones only, minus some. The table includes about 120,000 clones, roughly 88% detected once. V lost 8 bases to trimming and J lost 2 bases; unmatched junction nucleotides: 8. This CDR3 has 15 residues. Germline CDR1 reads MDHEN; CDR2 reads SYDVKM. This clonotype originated in an adult in good health. The rearrangement joins TRBV28 to TRBJ2-7, with 11 bases fitting TRBD2. The material sequenced was peripheral blood, taken on day 0 of AZD1222 vaccination. As DNA, the CDR3 is TGTGCCAGCGTCCGACTTAGCGGGGGGGCCTACGAGCAGTACTTC. Residues: CASVRLSGGAYEQYF.